The rows below give T cell receptor beta chains drawn from one sample of a study of siplizumab effects on memory and regulatory T cells. Which antigens these TCRs recognize remains unknown. Sequencing was performed with immunoSEQ multiplex PCR; in TCRdb, only in-frame clones are kept and a portion is missing. In the table there are fewer than 20,000 clones, 40% to 60% of which are singletons. Material for sequencing was CFSE-low (dividing) CD4+ T cells sorted from an allogeneic mixed lymphocyte reaction. All receptors come from a human donor in good health; the cells came from an allogeneic mixed lymphocyte reaction. Each CDR3 is given without its conserved first and last residue. D genes are given only for firm matches.

d_gene,v_gene,CDR3aa
TRBD1,TRBV7-9,ASSYSGTAYEQY
-,TRBV28,ASSLSGPKADTQY
-,TRBV18,ASSRGSPSYNEQF
-,TRBV7-2,ASSGQQFIGAQY
-,TRBV7-9,ASSFYQATSYEQY
-,TRBV11-3,ASSLAQVDTQY
TRBD1,TRBV5-4,ASSHDRDQSPLH
TRBD1,TRBV9,ASSSGTAYFYEQY
TRBD1,TRBV6-5,ASSRDRGIGGYT
TRBD2,TRBV7-6,ASSATSGIYNEQF
-,TRBV11-2,ASSLSVPRETQY
-,TRBV5-1,ASKFGPSTDTQY
-,TRBV10-3,AISDSSEETQY
TRBD1,TRBV5-1,ASSSLEGADEQF
-,TRBV7-7,ASSPGTDTQY
-,TRBV7-2,ASSQDYFYGYT
TRBD1,TRBV29-1,SVGQGNYGYT
-,TRBV7-9,ASSISGFTDTQY
-,TRBV2,ASSPYLARETQY
-,TRBV6-5,ASSSGWASTDTQY
-,TRBV5-1,ASSLGGTDTQY
-,TRBV6-5,ASSYSWAANTEAF
-,TRBV2,ASREVFKGVDYGYT
-,TRBV29-1,SVWTAPYYEQY
TRBD1,TRBV5-4,ASSLPTSGTGLSGELF
TRBD1,TRBV5-4,ASSFGDRALGYT
-,TRBV6-1,ASQYDGNTGELF
-,TRBV6-5,ASTDLGGGYT
-,TRBV4-3,ASSQRGSGANVLT
TRBD2,TRBV18,ASSPLAGIQETQY
-,TRBV7-9,ASSLMSETEAF
-,TRBV5-4,ASSTPSEGSHSPLH
-,TRBV5-1,ASSNPRGAGEQY
-,TRBV27,ASSFSRGVDTQY
-,TRBV7-3,ASSLSPSSSYEQY
-,TRBV7-3,ASRFSTGNYGYT
-,TRBV11-2,ASSTLEGINEQF
TRBD2,TRBV5-1,ASSLGPLTSGQETQY
-,TRBV12-5,ASGLPRRDTEAF
-,TRBV5-1,ASMNLGAGANVLT
-,TRBV6-5,ASSYNGAPEAF
-,TRBV19,ASTSPGGGGTDTQY
TRBD1,TRBV18,ASSPPGQGAGNTIY
-,TRBV2,ASGLGPLNTEAF
-,TRBV7-7,ASSHSLDSEAF
-,TRBV10-3,AIRFSDTQY
-,TRBV4-2,ASSQPPGGSEQY
-,TRBV7-3,ASSRDREETQY
-,TRBV29-1,SGGGGTHKNTEAF
-,TRBV6-1,ASSGQPNTEAF
-,TRBV7-3,ASSPSRQVTDTQY
-,TRBV4-1,ASSQDYLPSSYNEQF
-,TRBV11-2,ASSLDSNTGELF
-,TRBV30,AWSRRGNQPQH
-,TRBV7-3,ASSGGWEETQY
-,TRBV5-4,ASSLSIQGTGYEQY